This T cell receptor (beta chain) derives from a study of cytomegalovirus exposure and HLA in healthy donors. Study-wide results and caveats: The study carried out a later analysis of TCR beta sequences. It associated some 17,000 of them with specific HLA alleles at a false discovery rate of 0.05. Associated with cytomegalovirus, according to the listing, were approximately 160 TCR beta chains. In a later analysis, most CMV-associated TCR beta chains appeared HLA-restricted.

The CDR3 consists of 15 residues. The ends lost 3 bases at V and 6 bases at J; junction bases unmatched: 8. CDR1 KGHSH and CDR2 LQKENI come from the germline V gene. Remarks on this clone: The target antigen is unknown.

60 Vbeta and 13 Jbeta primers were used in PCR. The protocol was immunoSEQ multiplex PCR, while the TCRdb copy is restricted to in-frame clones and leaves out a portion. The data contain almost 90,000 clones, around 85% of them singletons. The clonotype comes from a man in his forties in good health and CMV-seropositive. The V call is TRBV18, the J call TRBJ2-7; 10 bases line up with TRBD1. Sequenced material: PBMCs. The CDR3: CASSPSGQGPGEQYF. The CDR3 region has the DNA TGTGCCAGCTCACCTTCGGGACAGGGGCCCGGCGAGCAGTACTTC.